This TCR beta chain is from a study of cytomegalovirus exposure and HLA in healthy donors. Study conclusions and caveats: Confirmation was obtained in vitro that a few CMV-associated chains are specific for CMV antigens.

Trimming shortened V by 2 bases and J by 8 bases, and 28 bases separated the two germline ends. The CDR3 consists of 20 residues. CDR1 and CDR2 from the germline V gene are KGHSH and LQKENI. Points on this clone: Its target is not known.

Measured with immunoSEQ multiplex PCR; TCRdb has only the in-frame clones, and not every one. The sample carries 150,000 or so clones, roughly 87% recorded once. Among the 120 or so subjects of the validation cohort, separate from the approximately 700-subject first cohort, were the donors. Sequences were obtained from PBMCs. This clonotype was sampled from a woman aged 18-29 years in good health and CMV-seropositive. The chain combines TRBV18 with TRBJ1-6; D is uncertain. The CDR3 reads CASSPKIVTASGGIDSPLHF. For the CDR3, the DNA is TGTGCCAGCTCACCAAAAATTGTTACAGCCTCAGGAGGTATTGATTCACCCCTCCACTTT.